The 25 T cell receptor beta chains reported below all come from one sample, sequenced in a study of cytomegalovirus exposure and HLA in healthy donors. Some clones are missing from TCRdb's copy, which holds only in-frame ones; the method was immunoSEQ multiplex PCR. The sample has 210,000 or so clones, approximately 86% seen once. Sample: PBMCs. The receptors were sampled from a woman aged 18-35 years in good health and CMV-seronegative.

The chain carries TRBV28 and TRBJ2-1, with 7 bases aligning to TRBD2. The CDR3 runs 17 residues. Germline trimming cut 3 bases from V and 4 bases from J; bases unmatched to any gene: 12. Germline CDR1 and CDR2: MDHEN and SYDVKM. CDR3 in DNA: TGTGCCAGCAGTTTTCCCCGCGGGAGCGGTCAGTACAATGAGCAGTTCTTC. Translating it yields CASSFPRGSGQYNEQFF.

The chain combines TRBV27 with TRBJ2-3; the match to TRBD2 covers 12 bases. This CDR3 is built from 17 residues. V was pared by 6 bases and J by 1 base, with 8 bases of the junction left unmatched. Germline values: CDR1 MNHEY, CDR2 SMNVEV (reference sequence). CDR3 sequence reads: CASSRPGLAGGTDTQYF. The CDR3 DNA follows: TGTGCCAGCAGCAGACCGGGACTAGCGGGTGGCACAGATACGCAGTATTTT.

The rearrangement links TRBV5-6 to TRBJ2-2, with D possibly being TRBD1 (6 bases). CDR3 length: 13 residues. CDR1 is SGHDT, CDR2 YYEEEE, per germline. With 0 bases removed from V and 9 bases from J, the gap between germline ends came to 9 bases. The CDR3 DNA is TGTGCCAGCAGCTTGGGTACAGGGTGGGAGCTGTTTTTT. Amino acid sequence: CASSLGTGWELFF.

The V call is TRBV27, the J call TRBJ2-7, with D perhaps TRBD1 (6 bases). CDR3 length: 12 residues. CDR1 MNHEY and CDR2 SMNVEV come from the germline V gene (reference sequence). Between the trimmed V and J ends, which lost 6 bases and 10 bases, there was a span of 16 bases. CDR3 coding DNA: TGTGCCAGCAGCCCCCAGGGACATGTACAGTACTTC. It yields the protein CASSPQGHVQYF.

The rearrangement links TRBV11-2 to TRBJ2-1; 10 positions match TRBD2. Germline V gene data show CDR1 as SGHAT and CDR2 as FQNNGV. This CDR3 is 15 amino acids long. The junction had 5 bases not matched to a gene; V was cut back by 1 base and J by 8 bases. The CDR3 here is CASSLGAGGPDEQFF. In nucleotides, the CDR3 is TGTGCCAGCAGCTTAGGAGCGGGAGGGCCCGATGAGCAGTTCTTC.

As DNA, the CDR3 is TGTGCCAGCAGCGTGGAAGGGACTACAGCAGAGACCCAGTACTTC. Its protein is CASSVEGTTAETQYF. This sequence joins TRBV9 and TRBJ2-5; 7 bases are a match to TRBD2. The junction had 8 bases not matched to a gene; V was cut back by 2 bases and J by 4 bases. CDR1 is SGDLS, CDR2 YYNGEE, per germline. The CDR3 extends over 15 amino acids.

This chain links TRBV7-9 with TRBJ2-7, with 7 nucleotides matching TRBD1. The CDR3 sequence is 16 residues long. The V segment lost 0 bases and the J segment 7 bases; nucleotides outside the gene matches: 12. Germline lookup yields CDR1 SEHNR and CDR2 FQNEAQ (reference sequence). In DNA, the CDR3 is TGTGCCAGCAGCTTAGCACCCTACGAGGGGGCGGAAGAGCAGTACTTC. The encoded protein is CASSLAPYEGAEEQYF.

The chain joins TRBV15 to TRBJ2-3, with D uncertain. This CDR3 region has 12 residues. CDR1 and CDR2 (germline): LNHNV, YYDKDF (reference sequence). V was pared by 4 bases and J by 14 bases, with 16 bases between. The chain's CDR3 is CATSIDGVSLYF. CDR3 in DNA: TGTGCCACCAGCATAGACGGTGTTTCTTTGTATTTT.

The chain couples TRBV5-1 to TRBJ1-1; 9 bases align to TRBD1. The CDR3 has 13 residues. Trimming removed 5 bases from V and 4 bases from J; junction bases left unmatched: 3. Germline CDR1 is SGHRS and CDR2 is YFSETQ. The CDR3 reads CASRKGQGTEAFF. The CDR3, as DNA: TGCGCCAGCAGAAAGGGACAGGGCACTGAAGCTTTCTTT.

CDR3 in amino acids: CASSYSEIDTQYF. The CDR3 coding sequence is TGTGCCAGCAGTTACTCGGAGATAGATACGCAGTATTTT. The chain uses TRBV6-6 and TRBJ2-3; D gene unclear. This CDR3 is built from 13 residues. V was trimmed by 0 bases and J by 5 bases, leaving 6 bases between them. In germline, CDR1 is MNHNY, CDR2 SVGAGI (reference sequence).

This clone was seen just once. The chain joins TRBV27 to TRBJ1-4; no clear D. Germline V gene data show CDR1 as MNHEY and CDR2 as SMNVEV (reference sequence). The CDR3 runs 14 residues. V was clipped by 6 bases and J by 4 bases, with 12 bases between them. CDR3 sequence reads: CASSPQRDNEKLFF. CDR3 nucleotides: TGTGCCAGCAGCCCCCAGCGTGATAATGAAAAACTGTTTTTT.

The V and J genes are TRBV29-1 and TRBJ1-1; D call uncertain. Trimming stripped 4 bases from V and 2 bases from J, with 8 bases between. Germline assignment: CDR1 SQVTM and CDR2 ANQGSEA. The CDR3 has 12 residues. CDR3 protein: CSVVAGNTEAFF. The CDR3 DNA sequence: TGCAGCGTTGTCGCCGGTAACACTGAAGCTTTCTTT. Based on the CDR3 plus reference TRBV29-1 and TRBJ1-1, the full variable domain is SAVISQKPSRDICQRGTSLTIQCQVDSQVTMMFWYRQQPGQSLTLIATANQGSEATYESGFVIDKFPISRPNLTFSTLTVSNMSPEDSSIYLCSVVAGNTEAFFGQGTRLTVV.

The gene calls are TRBV5-6 and TRBJ1-1, with no clear D. V was shortened by 4 bases and J by 3 bases, with 4 bases between the two germline ends. Germline CDR1 SGHDT, CDR2 YYEEEE. This CDR3 contains 11 residues. The CDR3 here is CASSLYTEAFF. In nucleotides, the CDR3 is TGTGCCAGCAGCCTCTACACTGAAGCTTTCTTT.

V and J are TRBV5-1 and TRBJ2-5, with 8 bases matching TRBD2. The CDR3 is 13 amino acids. Trimming took 4 bases from V and 5 from J; bases not matched to a gene: 4. Per the germline V gene, CDR1 is SGHRS and CDR2 is YFSETQ. The CDR3 here is CASSQRELETQYF. The CDR3 region has the DNA TGCGCCAGCAGCCAGCGGGAGCTGGAGACCCAGTACTTC.

The genes are TRBV6-5 and TRBJ2-7; 7 nucleotides agree with TRBD2. The junction had 8 bases not matched to a gene; V was cut back by 4 bases and J by 2 bases. The CDR3 totals 15 residues. Germline V gene sequence: CDR1 MNHEY, CDR2 SVGAGI. CDR3 nucleotides: TGTGCCAGCAGTTCCATTTCTAGCGGCACCTACGAGCAGTACTTC. This encodes CASSSISSGTYEQYF.

The chain uses TRBV5-4 and TRBJ2-1, with 10 bases fitting TRBD1. Germline trimming cut 0 bases from V and 4 bases from J; bases unmatched to any gene: 1. This CDR3 spans 15 amino acids. CDR1 and CDR2 (germline): SGHNT, YYREEE (reference sequence). In nucleotides, the CDR3 is TGTGCCAGCAGCTTGGGGGGACAGGGGTACAATGAGCAGTTCTTC. Protein product: CASSLGGQGYNEQFF.

This clone was seen more than once but under ten times. This sequence joins TRBV19 and TRBJ1-3; no reliable D call. Per the germline V gene, CDR1 is LNHDA and CDR2 is SQIVND (reference sequence). The CDR3 consists of 13 residues. The V end lost 5 bases, the J end lost 1 base, and 6 bases lay between the germline ends. The CDR3 DNA reads as TGTGCCAGTAGTCGGGGATCTGGAAACACCATATATTTT. The encoded protein is CASSRGSGNTIYF.

Here the CDR3 DNA reads TGTGCCAGCAGTCCCGGACCCTGGGGACTACTGGTTGGGAGCTCCTACAATGAGCAGTTCTTC. Protein product: CASSPGPWGLLVGSSYNEQFF. The chain joins TRBV28 to TRBJ2-1, with TRBD2 matching 7 bases. The CDR3 contains 21 residues. The junction had 22 bases not matched to a gene; V was cut back by 5 bases and J by 0 bases. Germline values: CDR1 MDHEN, CDR2 SYDVKM.

Only one count was recorded for this clone. This chain joins TRBV10-1 and TRBJ2-5, with TRBD1 as a possible D gene (5 bases). The CDR3 has 17 amino acids. CDR1 and CDR2 (germline): WNHNN, SYGVQD (reference sequence). V gave up 3 bases and J gave up 4 bases, with 21 bases separating them. The CDR3 loop is CASSERATAKKRETQYF. As DNA, the CDR3 is TGCGCCAGCAGTGAACGGGCGACAGCAAAGAAACGAGAGACCCAGTACTTC.

The V gene is TRBV2, the J gene TRBJ2-2; TRBD2 aligns across 7 bases. From germline, CDR1 is SNHLY and CDR2 FYNNEI. V was pared by 5 bases and J by 1 base, with 4 bases of the junction left unmatched. CDR3 size: 15 residues. The CDR3 reads CASSNGLGNTGELFF. The CDR3 nucleotides are TGTGCCAGCAGTAACGGACTAGGGAACACCGGGGAGCTGTTTTTT.

This clone was recorded once. V usage is TRBV6-5 and J usage is TRBJ1-1; weak D call: TRBD1 (5 bases). V dropped 6 bases and J dropped 1 base, with 12 bases sitting between them. Germline V gene lookup returns CDR1 MNHEY and CDR2 SVGAGI. The length of the CDR3 is 14 residues. The CDR3 region is CASRFDRKNTEAFF. CDR3 nucleotide sequence: TGTGCCAGCAGATTCGACAGAAAGAACACTGAAGCTTTCTTT.

The V gene is TRBV29-1, the J gene TRBJ2-3; TRBD1 agrees at 8 bases. Germline CDR1 and CDR2: SQVTM and ANQGSEA. The ends lost 4 bases at V and 0 bases at J; junction bases unmatched: 6. The CDR3 contains 15 residues. The CDR3 reads CSVAQGGTSTDTQYF. In nucleotides, the CDR3 is TGCAGCGTTGCACAGGGGGGTACTAGCACAGATACGCAGTATTTT.

The CDR3: CASSLFGLYTGELFF. The CDR3 nucleotides are TGTGCCAGCAGTTTATTTGGACTATACACCGGGGAGCTGTTTTTT. The chain has TRBV27 and TRBJ2-2; D may be TRBD2 (6 bases). Germline CDR1 and CDR2: MNHEY and SMNVEV (reference sequence). The CDR3 length is 15 residues. V gave up 1 base and J gave up 3 bases, with 9 bases separating them.

The chain joins TRBV5-4 to TRBJ2-7; 7 bases agree with TRBD1. Germline V lookup: CDR1 SGHNT, CDR2 YYREEE (reference sequence). The CDR3 has 15 amino acids. V lost 4 bases to trimming and J lost 6 bases; unmatched junction nucleotides: 13. Written as DNA, the CDR3 is TGTGCCAGCAGCCCCACCTCCACAGGGGTGGGCGAGCAGTACTTC. This encodes CASSPTSTGVGEQYF. Full variable domain (rest looked up from reference TRBV5-4 and TRBJ2-7): ETGVTQSPTHLIKTRGQQVTLRCSSQSGHNTVSWYQQALGQGPQFIFQYYREEENGRGNFPPRFSGLQFPNYSSELNVNALELDDSALYLCASSPTSTGVGEQYFGPGTRLTVT.

The genes are TRBV7-9 and TRBJ2-2; TRBD1 is a possible D gene (5 bases). The V gene's germline CDR1 is SEHNR and CDR2 FQNEAQ (reference sequence). The CDR3 is 14 amino acids. V lost 5 bases to trimming and J lost 7 bases, with 14 bases between them. Here the CDR3 reads CASSQDRRVGELFF. Written as DNA, the CDR3 is TGTGCCAGCAGCCAAGACAGAAGGGTCGGGGAGCTGTTTTTT. Full variable domain (missing parts from reference TRBV7-9 and TRBJ2-2): DTGVSQNPRHKITKRGQNVTFRCDPISEHNRLYWYRQTLGQGPEFLTYFQNEAQLEKSRLLSDRFSAERPKGSFSTLEIQRTEQGDSAMYLCASSQDRRVGELFFGEGSRLTVL.